This TCR beta chain stems from a study of T-cell reconstitution after alpha-beta-depleted transplantation in children. This clonotype occurred many times. Antigen unknown. The TCRbeta library was prepared with unique molecular identifiers. MiXCR, applied by TCRdb to the PCR reads, yields one record per CDR3 protein. Of almost 250,000 distinct CDR3 sequences detected, around 25% appear once; the ten largest clones hold about 2.6%. The V gene lost 4 bases and the J gene lost 3 bases, with 10 bases spanning the gap. The germline CDR1 and CDR2 sequences are SQVTM and ANQGSEA. This CDR3 contains 12 residues. Study results and limitations: It was surviving recipient T cells and thymic progenitors that gave some patients high TCRbeta diversity at day 60. By one year post-transplant, T-cell counts and diversity largely arose from T cells that were newly produced. Roughly two months post-transplant, alpha-beta T cells reportedly originated from several hundred graft clones that had expanded.

Sample: PBMCs, taken before TCRalphabeta/CD19-depleted stem cell transplant. The chain has TRBV29-1 and TRBJ2-7; possibly TRBD1 for D (5 bases). The source is a girl aged 2-9 years with Fanconi anemia, due to receive a stem cell transplant. The CDR3 DNA follows: TGCAGCGTTGGGAGTAGGGGCTACGAGCAGTACTTC. It specifies CSVGSRGYEQYF.